Below, 30 T cell receptor beta chains from the same sample are listed, as sequenced in a study of T cell responses to AZD1222 COVID-19 vaccine. Assay: immunoSEQ multiplex PCR; the TCRdb copy retains only in-frame clones and omits some. The table has about 130,000 clones, more than 85% seen once. The sequenced sample was peripheral blood, obtained 28 days after the second AZD1222 dose. Receptors were obtained from an adult who received the AZD1222 COVID-19 vaccine.

This sequence joins TRBV3-1 (or the pseudogene TRBV3-2) and TRBJ2-7, with a possible D match to TRBD1 (6 bases). The CDR3 contains 12 residues. The germline CDR1 and CDR2 sequences are LGHDT and YNNKEL (reference sequence). V was shortened by 0 bases and J by 6 bases, with 6 bases between the two germline ends. CDR3 residues: CASSQEGGEQYV. The DNA of the CDR3 is TGTGCCAGCAGCCAAGAAGGGGGCGAGCAGTACGTC.

The chain carries TRBV9 and TRBJ1-5; D possibly corresponds to TRBD1 (5 bases). Per the germline V gene, CDR1 is SGDLS and CDR2 is YYNGEE. This CDR3 region has 13 residues. Trimming left V 4 bases short and J 1 base short, with 6 bases between. The CDR3: CASSQGSNQPQHF. CDR3 nucleotide sequence: TGTGCCAGCAGCCAGGGAAGCAATCAGCCCCAGCATTTT.

The chain recombines TRBV10-3 with TRBJ2-3; 8 positions agree with TRBD2. Germline trimming cut 5 bases from V and 3 bases from J; bases unmatched to any gene: 4. The CDR3 sequence is 14 residues long. In germline, CDR1 is ENHRY, CDR2 SYGVKD. CDR3 region: CAISSVAGTDTQYF. CDR3 DNA: TGTGCCATCAGTTCCGTAGCGGGGACAGATACGCAGTATTTT.

Written as DNA, the CDR3 is TGTGCCAGCAGCTTCACCGGGACAGGGAACTATGGCTACACCTTC. This sequence encodes CASSFTGTGNYGYTF. The chain employs TRBV7-8 and TRBJ1-2, with 9 bases aligning to TRBD1. Losses at the gene ends were 3 bases for V and 2 bases for J; bases not matched to a gene: 4. CDR3 length: 15 residues. The germline V gene has CDR1 SGHVS and CDR2 FQNEAQ.

The V gene is TRBV27, the J gene TRBJ2-5; TRBD2 matches 8 bases. Germline values: CDR1 MNHEY, CDR2 SMNVEV (reference sequence). The CDR3 runs to 15 residues. V trimming: 2 bases; J trimming: 2 bases; junction bases outside the gene matches: 4. CDR3 loop: CASSLMASGQETQYF. The CDR3 nucleotides are TGTGCCAGCAGTTTAATGGCTAGCGGGCAAGAGACCCAGTACTTC.

V is TRBV9 and J is TRBJ1-2; tentative D call: TRBD1 (6 bases). This CDR3 comprises 16 residues. Germline loops: CDR1 SGDLS, CDR2 YYNGEE. The V and J ends lost 2 bases and 0 bases respectively, with 14 bases between them. DNA for the CDR3: TGTGCCAGCAGCGTGGGGGCAGGGATCGCTAACTATGGCTACACCTTC. Amino acids: CASSVGAGIANYGYTF.

This clone was observed once. This chain links TRBV2 with TRBJ2-5; D call uncertain. CDR1 SNHLY and CDR2 FYNNEI come from the germline V gene. Trimming cost V 4 bases and J 5 bases, with 14 bases left between them. The CDR3 is 14 amino acids. The CDR3 DNA follows: TGTGCCAGCAGTGGATACGGGCAGTCGGAGACCCAGTACTTC. Its protein product is CASSGYGQSETQYF. The entire variable domain, with the rest obtained from reference TRBV2 and TRBJ2-5, is as follows: EPEVTQTPSHQVTQMGQEVILRCVPISNHLYFYWYRQILGQKVEFLVSFYNNEISEKSEIFDDQFSVERPDGSNFTLKIRSTKLEDSAMYFCASSGYGQSETQYFGPGTRLLVL.

Points on this clone: Other DNA sequences within the sample encode an identical CDR3. V usage is TRBV6-5 and J usage is TRBJ1-2, with D perhaps matching TRBD1 (6 bases). Trimming shortened V by 0 bases and J by 5 bases, and 7 bases separated the two germline ends. CDR3 size: 13 residues. Germline V gene sequence: CDR1 MNHEY, CDR2 SVGAGI. CDR3 region: CASSYSQGYGYTF. For the CDR3, the DNA is TGTGCCAGCAGTTACTCTCAGGGGTATGGCTACACCTTC.

The CDR3 loop reads CSVASGGPTDTQYF. The CDR3 DNA reads TGCAGCGTCGCCAGCGGGGGTCCCACAGATACGCAGTATTTT. This chain links TRBV29-1 with TRBJ2-3; 8 nucleotides agree with TRBD2. This CDR3 has 14 residues. V lost 6 bases to trimming and J lost 2 bases; unmatched junction nucleotides: 7. In germline, CDR1 is SQVTM, CDR2 ANQGSEA.

V usage is TRBV18 and J usage is TRBJ1-4, with TRBD1 identical over 7 bases. Losses at the gene ends were 4 bases for V and 6 bases for J; bases not matched to a gene: 2. Germline-derived CDR1 and CDR2 are KGHSH and LQKENI. This CDR3 comprises 13 residues. The DNA for the CDR3 is TGTGCCAGCTCACAGGGGGCGGATGAAAAACTGTTTTTT. Translated, it gives CASSQGADEKLFF. The full variable domain, in which reference TRBV18 and TRBJ1-4 provide the parts outside the CDR3, is NAGVMQNPRHLVRRRGQEARLRCSPMKGHSHVYWYRQLPEEGLKFMVYLQKENIIDESGMPKERFSAEFPKEGPSILRIQQVVRGDSAAYFCASSQGADEKLFFGSGTQLSVL.

CDR3 coding DNA: TGCGCCAGCAGCTCCGGACAGGGGGGAGGCGAGCAGTACGTC. Its translation is CASSSGQGGGEQYV. V and J are TRBV5-1 and TRBJ2-7; 10 nucleotides match TRBD1. Germline V gene sequence: CDR1 SGHRS, CDR2 YFSETQ. The V gene end was trimmed by 3 bases and the J gene end by 6 bases; junction bases not matched to a gene: 6. This CDR3 contains 14 residues.

The rearrangement links TRBV2 to TRBJ1-4, with 8 nucleotides matching TRBD1. V shed 0 bases, J shed 10 bases, and the junction held 7 bases outside the gene matches. The CDR3 has 15 residues. Germline V gives CDR1 SNHLY, CDR2 FYNNEI. CDR3 protein: CASSEAPGQGGKLFF. The CDR3 DNA reads TGTGCCAGCAGTGAAGCGCCTGGACAGGGAGGAAAACTGTTTTTT.

This chain links TRBV11-3 with TRBJ2-1, with 10 bases that match TRBD2. Germline assignment: CDR1 SGHNT and CDR2 YENEEA. The CDR3 spans 15 residues. Trimming cost V 1 base and J 6 bases; bases outside gene matches: 3. In DNA form, the CDR3 reads TGTGCCAGCAGCTTAGGAGCGGGGGGGTTCAATGAGCAGTTCTTC. It yields the protein CASSLGAGGFNEQFF.

The V gene is TRBV27, the J gene TRBJ2-7; tentatively, D is TRBD1 (5 bases). Germline V gives CDR1 MNHEY, CDR2 SMNVEV (reference sequence). CDR3 length equals 18 residues. Trimming stripped 2 bases from V and 0 bases from J, with 20 bases between. CDR3 region: CASSLAPTQGTRSYEQYF. CDR3 DNA: TGTGCCAGCAGTTTAGCACCGACTCAGGGTACTCGCTCCTACGAGCAGTACTTC.

The rearrangement uses TRBV29-1 and TRBJ2-5, with D tentatively TRBD1 (5 bases). Trimming removed 7 bases at V and 5 bases at J, with 14 bases between. Germline CDR1 is SQVTM and CDR2 is ANQGSEA. The CDR3 consists of 12 residues. As DNA, the CDR3 is TGCAGCGCCCTTATCCCAGGGGAGACCCAGTACTTC. Amino acid sequence: CSALIPGETQYF.

The rearrangement links TRBV28 to TRBJ2-3; 9 nucleotides match TRBD2. There are 14 residues in the CDR3. Germline CDR1 is MDHEN and CDR2 is SYDVKM. V lost 10 bases, J lost 0 bases, and 5 bases stayed unmatched. The CDR3 is CATAGGASTDTQYF. The CDR3 nucleotides read TGTGCCACCGCGGGGGGGGCTAGCACAGATACGCAGTATTTT.

This chain joins TRBV23-1 and TRBJ2-3; 12 positions match TRBD2. TRBV23-1 is an ORF, with its function uncertain. This CDR3 comprises 17 residues. V trimming: 0 bases; J trimming: 6 bases; junction bases outside the gene matches: 7. CDR3 nucleotide sequence: TGCGCCAGCAGTCAATCCCCCACTAGCGGGAGGAGCGATACGCAGTATTTT. It codes for CASSQSPTSGRSDTQYF.

The V gene is TRBV7-2, the J gene TRBJ2-5; 8 bases match TRBD2. The CDR3 is 14 residues long. With 4 bases clipped from V and 5 bases from J, the junction kept 6 bases outside the gene matches. Per the germline V gene, CDR1 is SGHTA and CDR2 is FQGNSA. This CDR3 reads CASSSGLAWETQYF. In nucleotides, the CDR3 is TGTGCCAGCAGCTCCGGACTAGCTTGGGAGACCCAGTACTTC.

V and J are TRBV5-1 and TRBJ1-2, with D maybe TRBD1 (6 bases). The CDR3 spans 13 residues. Germline loops: CDR1 SGHRS, CDR2 YFSETQ. V lost 2 bases and J lost 5, with 10 bases in between. The chain's CDR3 is CASSFEGDYGYTF. The CDR3 nucleotides are TGCGCCAGCAGCTTTGAGGGGGATTATGGCTACACCTTC.

The chain couples TRBV4-1 to TRBJ2-4; perhaps D is TRBD1 or TRBD2 (7 bases each). Deletions cut 2 bases from V and 8 bases from J, with 19 bases between. The length of the CDR3 is 16 residues. Germline V CDR1 and CDR2: MGHRA, YSYEKL. The CDR3 nucleotides are TGCGCCAGCAGCCAAAGGGGAGGGGGCGGTTGGGACATTCAGTACTTC. Encoded protein: CASSQRGGGGWDIQYF.

This chain uses TRBV2 with TRBJ1-2, with 7 bases lining up with TRBD1. The CDR3 is 13 residues long. V trimming: 5 bases; J trimming: 7 bases; junction bases outside the gene matches: 7. The germline V gene has CDR1 SNHLY and CDR2 FYNNEI. The DNA for the CDR3 is TGTGCCAGCAGTTACAGGGGAGAGGGTGGCTACACCTTC. Residues: CASSYRGEGGYTF.

V is TRBV2 and J is TRBJ1-4; D gene ambiguous. The CDR3 covers 16 residues. V shed 5 bases and J shed 8 bases, with 21 bases lying between them. The V gene's germline CDR1 is SNHLY and CDR2 FYNNEI. In nucleotides, the CDR3 is TGTGCCAGCAGTAGTTGGGAGACATGGACTAGAGAAAAACTGTTTTTT. This sequence encodes CASSSWETWTREKLFF.

DNA for the CDR3: TGTGCCAGCAGCGTCAGCGGGGGTAAAGGTACCGGGGAGCTGTTTTTT. It translates to CASSVSGGKGTGELFF. This sequence joins TRBV9 and TRBJ2-2; TRBD2 aligns across 8 bases. This CDR3 has 16 residues. V shed 2 bases, J shed 5 bases, and the junction held 8 bases outside the gene matches. Germline V CDR1 and CDR2: SGDLS, YYNGEE.

The rearrangement joins TRBV18 to TRBJ2-3; D not resolved. This CDR3 comprises 15 residues. Germline-derived CDR1 and CDR2 are KGHSH and LQKENI. Trimming left V 5 bases short and J 2 bases short, with 14 bases between. CDR3 sequence: CASSLGFLNTDTQYF. In DNA, the CDR3 is TGTGCCAGCTCATTGGGGTTTCTTAACACAGATACGCAGTATTTT.

The genes are TRBV5-1 and TRBJ1-6; D might be TRBD1 (5 bases). This CDR3 comprises 17 residues. The V end lost 0 bases, the J end lost 7 bases, and 17 bases lay between the germline ends. In germline, CDR1 is SGHRS, CDR2 YFSETQ. The CDR3: CASSLALLDEGNSPLHF. CDR3 in DNA: TGCGCCAGCAGCTTGGCACTATTGGACGAGGGGAATTCACCCCTCCACTTT.

The CDR3 DNA reads as TGTGCCAGCAGTCCCGGGACATCACATAGCAATCAGCCCCAGCATTTT. Protein sequence: CASSPGTSHSNQPQHF. The genes are TRBV27 and TRBJ1-5; maybe TRBD1 (6 bases). V lost 5 bases, J lost 0 bases, and 14 bases lay in between. The CDR3 contains 16 residues. Germline assignment: CDR1 MNHEY and CDR2 SMNVEV (reference sequence).

The chain uses TRBV19 and TRBJ2-1, with 7 bases matching TRBD2. The CDR3 covers 20 residues. V lost 4 bases and J lost 4; bases outside the gene matches: 22. CDR1 is LNHDA and CDR2 is SQIVND in the germline V gene (reference sequence). For the CDR3, the DNA is TGTGCCAGTAGTAGAGGATCCGGCCTAGCGGAGAGGTGGGGTTACAATGAGCAGTTCTTC. Amino acid sequence: CASSRGSGLAERWGYNEQFF.

The V and J genes are TRBV15 and TRBJ2-5; D perhaps matches TRBD2 (5 bases). Trimming stripped 4 bases from V and 4 bases from J, with 7 bases between. The length of the CDR3 is 12 residues. Germline V gene lookup returns CDR1 LNHNV and CDR2 YYDKDF (reference sequence). The CDR3 coding sequence is TGTGCCACCAGCACGGCGGGAGAGACCCAGTACTTC. Translation: CATSTAGETQYF.

This CDR3 reads CASSSRTENYGYTF. The CDR3 DNA is TGTGCCAGCAGTTCCCGGACAGAAAACTATGGCTACACCTTC. The V gene is TRBV27, the J gene TRBJ1-2; possibly TRBD1 for D (6 bases). The ends were cut back, 4 bases at V and 2 bases at J, with 11 bases in the middle. Germline V CDR1 and CDR2: MNHEY, SMNVEV (reference sequence). The CDR3 length is 14 residues.

Only one count was recorded for this clone. The gene calls are TRBV7-3 and TRBJ1-6; D might be TRBD1 (5 bases). The germline V and J ends were trimmed by 2 bases and 9 bases, with 17 bases remaining between them. This CDR3 spans 16 amino acids. Germline CDR1 and CDR2: SGHTA and FQGTGA. The CDR3: CASSLGLRGHPSPLHF. As DNA, the CDR3 is TGTGCCAGCAGCTTAGGCCTGAGGGGCCACCCTTCACCCCTCCACTTT.